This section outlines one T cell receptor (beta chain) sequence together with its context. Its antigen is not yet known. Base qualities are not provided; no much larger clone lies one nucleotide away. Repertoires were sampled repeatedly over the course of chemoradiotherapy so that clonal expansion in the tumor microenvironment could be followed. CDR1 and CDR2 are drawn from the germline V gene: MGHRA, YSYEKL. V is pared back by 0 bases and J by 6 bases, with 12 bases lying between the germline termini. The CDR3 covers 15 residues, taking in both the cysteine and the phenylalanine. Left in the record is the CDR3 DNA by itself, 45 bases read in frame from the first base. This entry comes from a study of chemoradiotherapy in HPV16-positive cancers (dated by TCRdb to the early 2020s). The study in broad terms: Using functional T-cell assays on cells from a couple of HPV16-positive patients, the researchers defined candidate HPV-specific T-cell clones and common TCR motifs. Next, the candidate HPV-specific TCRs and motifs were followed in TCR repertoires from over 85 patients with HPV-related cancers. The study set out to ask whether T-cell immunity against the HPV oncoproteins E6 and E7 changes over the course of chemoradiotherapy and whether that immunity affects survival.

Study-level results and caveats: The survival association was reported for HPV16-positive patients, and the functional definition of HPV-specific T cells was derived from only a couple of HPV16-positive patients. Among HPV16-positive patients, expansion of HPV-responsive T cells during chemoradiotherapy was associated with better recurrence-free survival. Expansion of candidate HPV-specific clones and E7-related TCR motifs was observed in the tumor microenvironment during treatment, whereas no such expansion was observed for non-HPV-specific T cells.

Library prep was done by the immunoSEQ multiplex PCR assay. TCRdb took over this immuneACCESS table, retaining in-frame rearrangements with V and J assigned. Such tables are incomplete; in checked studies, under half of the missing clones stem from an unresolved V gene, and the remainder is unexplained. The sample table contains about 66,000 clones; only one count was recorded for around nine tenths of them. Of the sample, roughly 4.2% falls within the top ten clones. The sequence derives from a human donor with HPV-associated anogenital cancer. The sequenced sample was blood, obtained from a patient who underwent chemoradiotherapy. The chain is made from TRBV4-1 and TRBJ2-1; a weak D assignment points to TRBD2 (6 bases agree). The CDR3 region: CASSQEEGLANEQFF. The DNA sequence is TGCGCCAGCAGCCAAGAGGAGGGGCTTGCCAATGAGCAGTTCTTC.